The clone carrying this T cell receptor beta chain occurred once. The germline V gene encodes CDR1 LGHNA and CDR2 YNFKEQ. The CDR3 length is 16 residues. Trimming took off 1 base at V and 7 bases at J, with 14 bases between the two ends. This specimen comes from a study of blood T cell repertoires in COVID-19. Libraries were prepared by immunoSEQ multiplex PCR; TCRdb keeps only in-frame clonotypes and omits some of them. The sample carries about 200,000 clones, about 85% recorded once. This chain links TRBV4-2 with TRBJ1-6, with TRBD1 as a possible D gene (5 bases). The clonotype originates from a middle-aged man who had recovered from COVID-19. The sequenced sample consisted of PBMCs or T cells enriched from blood (not recorded which). CDR3 sequence (DNA): TGTGCCAGCAGCCAAGCCCCCCGGGAGGGGAATTCACCCCTCCACTTT. The encoded protein is CASSQAPREGNSPLHF.